The T cell receptor (beta chain) under discussion was sequenced for a study of T cells after yellow fever vaccination. Trimming at V came to 3 bases and at J to 6 bases, leaving 19 bases not matched to a gene. CDR1 and CDR2 (germline): DFQATT, SNEGSKA (reference sequence). The CDR3 runs to 18 residues. Using its own MiXCR run on the 5' RACE reads, TCRdb lists one record per CDR3 protein. This table holds hundreds of thousands of distinct CDR3 sequences, 9% to 15% found once. The genes are TRBV20-1 and TRBJ2-1; 8 bases align to TRBD2. The material was PBMCs, obtained on the day of the yellow fever booster vaccination. The sequence was obtained from a man aged 25 to 40 who received the YFV17D yellow fever vaccine. Written as DNA, the CDR3 is TGCAGTGCTAGTGGAGGGCCGGGGGTAGCGGGAATTTCCAATGAGCAGTTCTTC. Translating it yields CSASGGPGVAGISNEQFF.